These 20 T cell receptor beta chains originate from one sample sequenced in a study of cytomegalovirus exposure and HLA in healthy donors. The PCR was carried out with 60 Vbeta primers and 13 Jbeta primers. Here immunoSEQ multiplex PCR was the method, and the copy in TCRdb shows in-frame clones only, minus some. The sample has roughly 120,000 clones, roughly 76% seen once. Sequenced sample: PBMCs. The receptors here all came from a woman aged 45-65 years in good health and CMV-seropositive.

This clone appeared a single time. One end of the junction fails to match germline, which may point to a read error. In DNA, the CDR3 is TGTTCCAGCAGCGCACAGGGGCTCGAGCAGTACTTC. Translating it yields CSSSAQGLEQYF. The V call is TRBV7-9, the J call TRBJ2-7; 7 nucleotides align to TRBD1. CDR3 length equals 12 residues. Looked up from germline, CDR1 is SEHNR and CDR2 is FQNEAQ (reference sequence).

The chain carries TRBV11-3 and TRBJ2-5; TRBD1 might be the D (5 bases). Trimming left V 3 bases short and J 2 bases short, with 13 bases between. The germline CDR1 and CDR2 sequences are SGHNT and YENEEA. CDR3 size: 15 residues. The CDR3 reads CASSFFAGWQETQYF. In DNA form, the CDR3 reads TGTGCCAGCAGCTTCTTCGCAGGGTGGCAAGAGACCCAGTACTTC.

The chain has TRBV9 and TRBJ1-2; D gene ambiguous. The CDR3 covers 14 residues. Germline CDR1 reads SGDLS; CDR2 reads YYNGEE. Trimming took off 0 bases at V and 4 bases at J, with 10 bases between the two ends. For the CDR3, the DNA is TGTGCCAGCAGCGTAGGGCTGGGAGCCTATGGCTACACCTTC. It is translated as CASSVGLGAYGYTF.

This rearrangement joins TRBV6-5 to TRBJ2-7; maybe TRBD1 (6 bases). The CDR3 sequence is 11 residues long. The germline CDR1 and CDR2 sequences are MNHEY and SVGAGI. V was clipped by 7 bases and J by 9 bases, with 13 bases between them. The CDR3 DNA reads as TGTGCCAGCAAGCTACAGGGTACGCAGTACTTC. Its translation is CASKLQGTQYF.

The sample holds a few counts of this clone. The chain is built from TRBV5-1 and TRBJ1-1, with TRBD1 identical over 9 bases. Germline V gives CDR1 SGHRS, CDR2 YFSETQ. The CDR3 runs 15 residues. The trim removed 3 bases at V and 0 bases at J, leaving 3 bases unmatched. The chain's CDR3 is CASSSGQGLNTEAFF. The CDR3 DNA sequence: TGCGCCAGCAGCTCCGGACAGGGGTTGAACACTGAAGCTTTCTTT.

The genes are TRBV9 and TRBJ2-5; 7 bases agree with TRBD2. The ends lost 4 bases at V and 6 bases at J; junction bases unmatched: 21. Per the germline V gene, CDR1 is SGDLS and CDR2 is YYNGEE. This CDR3 spans 18 amino acids. The CDR3 bases are TGTGCCAGCAGCCCCGGGGGGAGTTCGTCAGGGCTTGAGAAGACCCAGTACTTC. This encodes CASSPGGSSSGLEKTQYF.

This clone came up a few times. The genes are TRBV11-1 and TRBJ1-4; 8 bases match TRBD1. V trimming: 5 bases; J trimming: 0 bases; junction bases outside the gene matches: 8. This CDR3 is 17 amino acids long. The V gene's germline CDR1 is SGHAT and CDR2 FQDESV (reference sequence). The CDR3 nucleotides read TGTGCCAGCAGCGACCTAGGGGGACAGGCAACTAATGAAAAACTGTTTTTT. The encoded protein is CASSDLGGQATNEKLFF. Full variable domain (outside the CDR3, taken from reference TRBV11-1 and TRBJ1-4): EAEVAQSPRYKITEKSQAVAFWCDPISGHATLYWYRQILGQGPELLVQFQDESVVDDSQLPKDRFSAERLKGVDSTLKIQPAELGDSAMYLCASSDLGGQATNEKLFFGSGTQLSVL.

V usage is TRBV19 and J usage is TRBJ1-2; D is undetermined. V was cut by 0 bases and J by 5 bases, with 10 bases left in between. The CDR3 is 14 amino acids. Germline V gene sequence: CDR1 LNHDA, CDR2 SQIVND (reference sequence). In DNA, the CDR3 is TGTGCCAGTAGTATAGACAGGAATCGTTATGGCTACACCTTC. Its translation: CASSIDRNRYGYTF.

The rearrangement uses TRBV7-4 and TRBJ2-4, with 13 bases matching TRBD2. Germline assignment: CDR1 SGHVT and CDR2 SQSDAQ. This CDR3 spans 17 amino acids. Losses at the gene ends were 0 bases for V and 1 base for J; bases not matched to a gene: 0. The CDR3 spells CASSLALAGGAKNIQYF. For the CDR3, the DNA is TGTGCCAGCAGCTTAGCACTAGCGGGGGGGGCCAAAAACATTCAGTACTTC.

The chain carries TRBV6-1 and TRBJ1-4, with 8 bases matching TRBD1. CDR3 length equals 14 residues. The V segment lost 8 bases and the J segment 10 bases; nucleotides outside the gene matches: 12. The germline V gene has CDR1 MNHNS and CDR2 SASEGT. CDR3 loop: CASVADRETGKLFF. DNA of the CDR3: TGTGCCAGCGTGGCGGACAGGGAGACTGGAAAACTGTTTTTT.

The chain uses TRBV19 and TRBJ1-1; D may be TRBD1 (6 bases). The CDR3 loop spans 14 amino acids. CDR1 is LNHDA and CDR2 is SQIVND in the germline V gene (reference sequence). Trimming stripped 6 bases from V and 1 base from J, with 12 bases between. The CDR3 protein is CASSFGTPNTEAFF. The CDR3 DNA is TGTGCCAGTAGCTTCGGGACACCGAACACTGAAGCTTTCTTT.

The V call is TRBV6-1, the J call TRBJ2-7; the match to TRBD2 covers 10 bases. The CDR3 sequence is 13 residues long. Trimming cost V 9 bases and J 6 bases; bases outside gene matches: 8. Per germline, CDR1 MNHNS and CDR2 SASEGT. The DNA of the CDR3 is TGTGCCAGTTCCGGGACTAGCGAAAGCGAGCAGTACTTC. Its protein is CASSGTSESEQYF.

The genes are TRBV25-1 and TRBJ2-3, with 8 bases aligning to TRBD2. Germline V lookup: CDR1 MGHDK, CDR2 SYGVNS. The V and J ends lost 4 bases and 1 base, in that order; junction bases with no gene match: 13. This CDR3 has 18 amino acids. The CDR3 nucleotides are TGTGCCAGCAGTGGCGCCGGGACTAGGCCCTCTGGCACAGATACGCAGTATTTT. Translating it yields CASSGAGTRPSGTDTQYF.

The chain joins TRBV7-8 to TRBJ2-7; 8 bases match TRBD2. The CDR3 sequence is 15 residues long. The V segment lost 1 base and the J segment 0 bases; nucleotides outside the gene matches: 2. CDR1 and CDR2 from the germline V gene are SGHVS and FQNEAQ. The DNA for the CDR3 is TGTGCCAGCAGCTTAGGTAGCGGGGTCTCCTACGAGCAGTACTTC. It translates to CASSLGSGVSYEQYF.

V and J are TRBV5-4 and TRBJ2-7; 9 positions match TRBD2. Trimming took 3 bases from V and 3 from J; bases not matched to a gene: 7. There are 15 residues in the CDR3. CDR1 is SGHNT and CDR2 is YYREEE in the germline V gene (reference sequence). The CDR3 region is CASSWDSGSIYEQYF. The CDR3 bases are TGTGCCAGCAGCTGGGATAGCGGGAGTATCTACGAGCAGTACTTC.

The rearrangement joins TRBV5-1 to TRBJ2-1, with a tentative D call TRBD1 (5 bases). The CDR3 is made up of 18 amino acids. Trimming removed 2 bases from V and 0 bases from J, with 18 bases in between. Germline values: CDR1 SGHRS, CDR2 YFSETQ. CDR3 nucleotides: TGCGCCAGCAGCTTAAATCCCACGACAGTCAGCTCCTACAATGAGCAGTTCTTC. This codes for CASSLNPTTVSSYNEQFF. The entire variable domain, with the rest obtained from reference TRBV5-1 and TRBJ2-1, is as follows: KAGVTQTPRYLIKTRGQQVTLSCSPISGHRSVSWYQQTPGQGLQFLFEYFSETQRNKGNFPGRFSGRQFSNSRSEMNVSTLELGDSALYLCASSLNPTTVSSYNEQFFGPGTRLTVL.

The V and J genes are TRBV20-1 and TRBJ2-5; 7 bases are a match to TRBD2. CDR3 length: 11 amino acids. The junction had 6 bases not matched to a gene; V was cut back by 3 bases and J by 11 bases. Germline V gene data show CDR1 as DFQATT and CDR2 as SNEGSKA (reference sequence). This CDR3 reads CSARGGEEQYF. CDR3 DNA: TGCAGTGCTAGGGGGGGGGAGGAGCAGTACTTC.

The chain employs TRBV4-2 and TRBJ2-7, with D maybe TRBD2 (6 bases). V was shortened by 0 bases and J by 0 bases, with 9 bases between the two germline ends. This CDR3 is built from 15 residues. CDR1 is LGHNA, CDR2 YNFKEQ, per germline. Here the CDR3 reads CASSQEAGSSYEQYF. The CDR3 DNA follows: TGTGCCAGCAGCCAAGAGGCGGGGAGCTCCTACGAGCAGTACTTC.

A few counts support this clone. The chain couples TRBV18 to TRBJ2-5, with 10 bases matching TRBD1. The germline gives CDR1 KGHSH, CDR2 LQKENI. The CDR3 totals 15 residues. Trimming cost V 2 bases and J 1 base; bases outside gene matches: 1. The CDR3 DNA reads as TGTGCCAGCTCACCAGGGACAGGGGCCCAAGAGACCCAGTACTTC. Amino acid sequence: CASSPGTGAQETQYF.

V usage is TRBV4-3 and J usage is TRBJ2-3, with 9 bases aligning to TRBD1. The CDR3 length is 21 residues. Per the germline V gene, CDR1 is LGHNA and CDR2 is YSLEER. The V and J ends lost 0 bases and 6 bases, in that order; junction bases with no gene match: 22. In DNA form, the CDR3 reads TGCGCCAGCAGCCAAGAACTGGCCCCCAAGGGCCACAGGGGGCCCGCGGATACGCAGTATTTT. Amino acid sequence: CASSQELAPKGHRGPADTQYF.